This T cell receptor beta chain was obtained from a study of blood T cell repertoires in COVID-19. Across the whole study: Sites across the United States, Italy and Spain contributed samples from acute and convalescent COVID-19.

Participants, 18 to 89 years old, spanned some 23 US areas. Trimming removed 1 base at V and 0 bases at J, with 4 bases between. The germline V gene has CDR1 SGDLS and CDR2 YYNGEE. The CDR3 spans 13 residues. In the study's own analysis: The authors estimated nucleated cell counts from reference gene primer amplification. Repertoires were generated with immunoSEQ multiplex PCR, while TCRdb's copy carries only in-frame clones and drops some. The DNA gave D and trimming, while V, J and clone size come from that table. The sample includes around 390,000 clones, just under 90% of them seen just once. Sequenced input: PBMCs or T cells enriched from blood (not recorded which). This sequence originates from a woman aged 45 to 65 who had recovered from COVID-19. J is TRBJ1-1 and V is TRBV9; no clear D gene. CDR3 region: CASSVQMNTEAFF. The CDR3 DNA reads as TGTGCCAGCAGCGTACAAATGAACACTGAAGCTTTCTTT.